This TCR beta chain was captured in a study of T cell responses to AZD1222 COVID-19 vaccine. Of note for this clone: Its antigen is not identified.

Points from the study as a whole: Spike-specific TCR breadth and depth both grew after two AZD1222 doses.

Assay: immunoSEQ multiplex PCR; the TCRdb copy retains only in-frame clones and omits some. This table has about 130,000 clones, 70% to 90% appearing once. The CDR3 is 13 amino acids. In germline, CDR1 is SQVTM, CDR2 ANQGSEA. Trimming took off 2 bases at V and 4 bases at J, with 12 bases between the two ends. Specimen: peripheral blood, collected 28 days after the second AZD1222 dose. The chain recombines TRBV29-1 with TRBJ2-7, with D possibly being TRBD1 (5 bases). This receptor was taken from an adult who received the AZD1222 COVID-19 vaccine. The DNA of the CDR3 is TGCAGCGTTGAATGGCAGGGTCGTTACGAGCAGTACTTC. Its protein product is CSVEWQGRYEQYF.